The T cell receptor (beta chain) described here comes from a study of cytomegalovirus exposure and HLA in healthy donors. Both 60 Vbeta primers and 13 Jbeta primers went into the PCR. Using immunoSEQ multiplex PCR, the repertoire was profiled, and TCRdb retains in-frame clones only, with some absent. The data contain 210,000 or so clones, about 77% of them singletons. As regards this clone: At one of its ends the junction is not consistent with the germline gene, which may arise from a read error.

In germline, CDR1 is SGHRS, CDR2 YFSETQ. The CDR3 is 13 residues long. The sequenced sample consisted of PBMCs. The gene calls are TRBV5-1 and TRBJ1-1; D is uncertain. The clonotype originates from a woman aged 30 to 39 in good health and CMV-seropositive. CDR3 amino acids: CASSLGVNTKAFF. The CDR3 region has the DNA TGCGCCAGCAGCTTGGGAGTGAACACTAAAGCTTTCTTT.